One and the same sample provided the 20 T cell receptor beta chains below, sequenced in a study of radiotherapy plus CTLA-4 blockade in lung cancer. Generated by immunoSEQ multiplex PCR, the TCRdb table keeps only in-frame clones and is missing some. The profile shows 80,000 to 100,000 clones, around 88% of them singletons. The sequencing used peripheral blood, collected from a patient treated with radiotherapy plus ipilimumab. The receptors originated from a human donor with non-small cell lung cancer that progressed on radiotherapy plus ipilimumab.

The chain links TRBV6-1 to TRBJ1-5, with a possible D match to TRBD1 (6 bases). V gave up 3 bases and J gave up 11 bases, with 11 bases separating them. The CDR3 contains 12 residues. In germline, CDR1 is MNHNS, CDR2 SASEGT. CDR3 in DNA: TGTGCCAGCAGTGACGGGGGCCGGGCCCAGCATTTT. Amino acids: CASSDGGRAQHF.

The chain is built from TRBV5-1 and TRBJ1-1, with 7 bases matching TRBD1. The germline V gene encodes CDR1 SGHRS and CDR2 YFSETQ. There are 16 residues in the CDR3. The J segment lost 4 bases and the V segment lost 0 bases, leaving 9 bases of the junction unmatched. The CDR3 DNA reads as TGCGCCAGCAGCTTGGGACAGGGTTCTGGTGGCACTGAAGCTTTCTTT. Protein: CASSLGQGSGGTEAFF.

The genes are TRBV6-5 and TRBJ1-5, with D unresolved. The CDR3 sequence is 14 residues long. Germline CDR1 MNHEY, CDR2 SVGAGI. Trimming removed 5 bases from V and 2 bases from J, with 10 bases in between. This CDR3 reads CASSRATGNQPQHF. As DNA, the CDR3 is TGTGCCAGCAGTAGAGCAACCGGCAATCAGCCCCAGCATTTT.

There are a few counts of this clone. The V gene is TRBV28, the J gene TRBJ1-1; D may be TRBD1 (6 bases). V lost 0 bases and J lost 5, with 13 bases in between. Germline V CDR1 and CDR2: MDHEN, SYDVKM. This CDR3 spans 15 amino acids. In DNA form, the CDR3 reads TGTGCCAGCAGTTTATGGGCAGGGGTGGGGACTGAAGCTTTCTTT. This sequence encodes CASSLWAGVGTEAFF. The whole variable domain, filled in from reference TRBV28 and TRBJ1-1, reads DVKVTQSSRYLVKRTGEKVFLECVQDMDHENMFWYRQDPGLGLRLIYFSYDVKMKEKGDIPEGYSVSREKKERFSLILESASTNQTSMYLCASSLWAGVGTEAFFGQGTRLTVV.

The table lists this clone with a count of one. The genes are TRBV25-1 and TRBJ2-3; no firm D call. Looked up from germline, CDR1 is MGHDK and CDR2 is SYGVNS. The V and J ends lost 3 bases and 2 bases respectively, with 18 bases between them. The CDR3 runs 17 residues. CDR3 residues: CASSDQWANRNTDTQYF. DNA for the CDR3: TGTGCCAGCAGTGACCAATGGGCAAATAGGAACACAGATACGCAGTATTTT. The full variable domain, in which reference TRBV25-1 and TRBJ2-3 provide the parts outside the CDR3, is EADIYQTPRYLVIGTGKKITLECSQTMGHDKMYWYQQDPGMELHLIHYSYGVNSTEKGDLSSESTVSRIRTEHFPLTLESARPSHTSQYLCASSDQWANRNTDTQYFGPGTRLTVL.

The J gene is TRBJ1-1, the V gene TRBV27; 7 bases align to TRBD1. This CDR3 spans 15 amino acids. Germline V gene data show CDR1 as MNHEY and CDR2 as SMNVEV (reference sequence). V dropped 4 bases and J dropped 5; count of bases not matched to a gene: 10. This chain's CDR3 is CASSYRGLGETEAFF. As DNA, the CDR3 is TGTGCCAGCAGTTACAGGGGACTCGGGGAAACTGAAGCTTTCTTT.

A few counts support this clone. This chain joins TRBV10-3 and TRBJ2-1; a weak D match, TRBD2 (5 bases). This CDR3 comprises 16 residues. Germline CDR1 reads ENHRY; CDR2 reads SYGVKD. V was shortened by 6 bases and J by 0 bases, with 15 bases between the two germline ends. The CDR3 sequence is CAIRGEGRSSYNEQFF. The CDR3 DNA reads TGTGCCATCAGAGGAGAGGGCCGGAGCTCCTACAATGAGCAGTTCTTC.

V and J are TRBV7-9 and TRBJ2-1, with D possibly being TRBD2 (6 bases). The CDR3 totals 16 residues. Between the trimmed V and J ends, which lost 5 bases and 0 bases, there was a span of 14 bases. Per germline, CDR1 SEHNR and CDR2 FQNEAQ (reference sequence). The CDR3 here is CASSPAGRSSYNEQFF. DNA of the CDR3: TGTGCCAGCAGCCCGGCGGGACGCAGCTCCTACAATGAGCAGTTCTTC.

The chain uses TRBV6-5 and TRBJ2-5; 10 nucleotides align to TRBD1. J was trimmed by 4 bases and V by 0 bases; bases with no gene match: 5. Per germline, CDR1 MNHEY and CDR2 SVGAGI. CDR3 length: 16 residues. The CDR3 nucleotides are TGTGCCAGCAGTTACTCGCTGGGACAGGGGACAGAGACCCAGTACTTC. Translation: CASSYSLGQGTETQYF.

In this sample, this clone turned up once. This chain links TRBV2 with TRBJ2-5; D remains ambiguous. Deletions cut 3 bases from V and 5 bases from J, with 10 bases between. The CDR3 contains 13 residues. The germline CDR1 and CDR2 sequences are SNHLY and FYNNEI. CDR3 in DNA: TGTGCCAGCAGTGAGGACCTGCGGGAGACCCAGTACTTC. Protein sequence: CASSEDLRETQYF.

The CDR3 loop is CAWSDNSNQPQHF. In DNA, the CDR3 is TGTGCCTGGAGCGACAATAGCAATCAGCCCCAGCATTTT. The chain carries TRBV30 and TRBJ1-5; D uncertain. V lost 3 bases, J lost 0 bases, and 6 bases lay in between. The CDR3 has 13 residues. Germline V gene data show CDR1 as GTSNPN and CDR2 as SVGIG (reference sequence).

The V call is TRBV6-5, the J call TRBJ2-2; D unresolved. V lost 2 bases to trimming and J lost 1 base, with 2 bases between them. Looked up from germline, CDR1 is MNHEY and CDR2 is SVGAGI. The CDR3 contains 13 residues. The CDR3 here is CASSYMNTGELFF. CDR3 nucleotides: TGTGCCAGCAGTTACATGAACACCGGGGAGCTGTTTTTT.

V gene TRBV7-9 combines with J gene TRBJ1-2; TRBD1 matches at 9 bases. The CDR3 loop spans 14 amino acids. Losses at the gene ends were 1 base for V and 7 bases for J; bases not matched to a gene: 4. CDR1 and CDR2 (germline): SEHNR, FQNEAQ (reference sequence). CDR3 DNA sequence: TGTGCCAGCAGCTTAGACAGGGGGCATGGTGGCTACACCTTC. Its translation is CASSLDRGHGGYTF.

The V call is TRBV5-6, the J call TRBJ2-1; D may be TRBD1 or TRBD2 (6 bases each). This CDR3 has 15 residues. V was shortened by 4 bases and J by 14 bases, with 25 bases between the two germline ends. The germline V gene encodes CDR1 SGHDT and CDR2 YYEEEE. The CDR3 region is CASSNGRGDIMGEFF. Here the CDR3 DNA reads TGTGCCAGCAGCAACGGACGCGGGGACATCATGGGGGAGTTCTTC.

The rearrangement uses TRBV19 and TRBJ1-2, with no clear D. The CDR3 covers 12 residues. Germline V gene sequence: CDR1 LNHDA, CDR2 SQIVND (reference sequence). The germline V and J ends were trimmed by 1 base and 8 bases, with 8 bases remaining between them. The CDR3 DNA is TGTGCCAGTAGTATAGCCCCGGGGGGCTACACCTTC. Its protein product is CASSIAPGGYTF.

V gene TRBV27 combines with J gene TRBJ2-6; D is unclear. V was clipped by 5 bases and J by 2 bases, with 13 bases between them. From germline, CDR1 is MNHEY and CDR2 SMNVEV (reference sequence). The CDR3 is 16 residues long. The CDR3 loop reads CASSVEGRPGANVLTF. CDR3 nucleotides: TGTGCCAGCAGTGTAGAAGGGCGACCTGGGGCCAACGTCCTGACTTTC.

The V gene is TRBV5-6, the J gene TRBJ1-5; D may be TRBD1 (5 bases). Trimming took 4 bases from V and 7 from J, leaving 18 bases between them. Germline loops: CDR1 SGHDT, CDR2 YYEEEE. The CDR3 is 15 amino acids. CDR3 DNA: TGTGCCAGCAGCGCGAGTCAGGCAGGGAGACAGCCCCAGCATTTT. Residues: CASSASQAGRQPQHF.

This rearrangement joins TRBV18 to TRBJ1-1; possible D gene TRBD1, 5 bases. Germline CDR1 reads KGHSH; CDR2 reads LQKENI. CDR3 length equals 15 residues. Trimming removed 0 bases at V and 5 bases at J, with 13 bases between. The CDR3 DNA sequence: TGTGCCAGCTCACCACCGGCGGGGCGCCTAACTGAAGCTTTCTTT. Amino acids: CASSPPAGRLTEAFF.

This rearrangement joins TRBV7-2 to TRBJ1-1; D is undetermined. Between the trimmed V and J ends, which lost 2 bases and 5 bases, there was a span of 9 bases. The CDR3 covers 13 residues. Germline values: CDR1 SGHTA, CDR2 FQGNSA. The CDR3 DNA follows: TGTGCCAGCAGCTTATCTGGGAAAACTGAAGCTTTCTTT. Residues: CASSLSGKTEAFF.

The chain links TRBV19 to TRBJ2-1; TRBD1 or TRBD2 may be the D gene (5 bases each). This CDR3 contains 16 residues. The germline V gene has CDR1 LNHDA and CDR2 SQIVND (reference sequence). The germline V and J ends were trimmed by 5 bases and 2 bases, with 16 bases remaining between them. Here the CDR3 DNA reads TGTGCCAGTAGTCGTGGGGCGGGTCTTACCTACAATGAGCAGTTCTTC. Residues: CASSRGAGLTYNEQFF.